This T cell receptor (beta chain) was identified in a study of T cell responses to AZD1222 COVID-19 vaccine. Concerning this clone itself: Its antigen is currently unknown.

The germline V gene encodes CDR1 SGDLS and CDR2 YYNGEE. There are 15 residues in the CDR3. V was clipped by 4 bases and J by 9 bases, with 20 bases between them. Here immunoSEQ multiplex PCR was the method, and the copy in TCRdb shows in-frame clones only, minus some. The sample yields about 86,000 clones, approximately 88% seen once. General study points: Receipt of two AZD1222 doses was followed by a rise in Spike-specific TCR breadth and depth. CD4 TCRs linked to vaccination spanned spike, dominating at 160-218 and 743-854. Donors were largely white British and mainly female; clonal diversity was possibly underestimated.

V usage is TRBV9 and J usage is TRBJ1-5; D is undetermined. The source material was peripheral blood, sampled 28 days after the second AZD1222 dose. The source is an adult who received the AZD1222 COVID-19 vaccine. CDR3 protein: CASSSSGSPDGPQHF. In DNA form, the CDR3 reads TGTGCCAGCAGCTCTAGTGGGTCCCCGGATGGGCCCCAGCATTTT.